These 15 T cell receptor beta chains share one sample of origin, sequenced in a study of vaccination and CD4 T cells after COVID-19 (dated by TCRdb to about 2022). These receptors have no known antigen. Library preparation was by PCR. Sequencing was carried out with an Illumina iSeq 100. DNA from cultured CD4+ T cells underwent TCR sequencing with the Oncomine TCR Beta short-read assay at the Johns Hopkins FTIC core. The public reads were reprocessed in TCRdb via fastp at Q25 and MiXCR, keeping in-frame beta chains. Rows with one shared CDR3 protein collapse into an entry with the most common genes and DNA. For this sample the table gives over 10,000 distinct CDR3 sequences, of which approximately 40% were detected only once. The top ten constitute just under 9.5% of the sample. The sample's treatment or condition label, decoded: approximately 10-day PBMC culture with coronavirus spike peptide pools or control peptides (ViraFEST assay).

The sequencing input was CD4+ T cells from blood, cultured in vitro. These receptor sequences come from a human donor who had recovered from COVID-19.

The chain combines TRBV10-3 with TRBJ1-1; D not certain. Trimming removed 5 bases from V and 3 bases from J, with 13 bases in between. Germline CDR1 is ENHRY and CDR2 is SYGVKD. The CDR3 loop spans 14 amino acids. DNA of the CDR3: TGTGCCATCAGTTTAAACCTGGCGGACACTGAAGCTTTCTTT. Amino acid sequence: CAISLNLADTEAFF.

This clonotype has more than one count but fewer than ten. The V call is TRBV6-5, the J call TRBJ1-1; D remains ambiguous. The CDR3 totals 12 residues. V was clipped by 3 bases and J by 4 bases, with 6 bases between them. Germline CDR1 is MNHEY and CDR2 is SVGAGI. In DNA, the CDR3 is TGTGCCAGCAGTTATTGGAGCACTGAAGCTTTCTTT. Translation: CASSYWSTEAFF.

V usage is TRBV7-8 and J usage is TRBJ2-5; TRBD1 aligns across 9 bases. The CDR3 has 15 residues. Germline V CDR1 and CDR2: SGHVS, FQNEAQ. V lost 5 bases to trimming and J lost 4 bases; unmatched junction nucleotides: 8. CDR3 protein: CASSRDRGRGETQYF. Here the CDR3 DNA reads TGTGCCAGCAGCCGCGACAGGGGGAGGGGAGAGACCCAGTACTTC.

DNA for the CDR3: TGTGCCAGCACGGGACAGGGGCTCGGCTATGGCTACACCTTC. Translating gives CASTGQGLGYGYTF. The rearrangement links TRBV18 to TRBJ1-2, with 10 bases that match TRBD1. The V gene end was trimmed by 8 bases and the J gene end by 4 bases; junction bases not matched to a gene: 7. This CDR3 has 14 amino acids. Germline CDR1 is KGHSH and CDR2 is LQKENI.

This clonotype turned up a few times. The chain is built from TRBV30 and TRBJ1-5, with a tentative D call TRBD1 (5 bases). Trimming pared 0 bases from V and 1 base from J, leaving 7 bases between. The CDR3 has 14 amino acids. Germline values: CDR1 GTSNPN, CDR2 SVGIG (reference sequence). The CDR3 sequence: CAWSVGESNQPQHF. As DNA, the CDR3 is TGTGCCTGGAGTGTAGGGGAAAGCAATCAGCCCCAGCATTTT.

On this clonotype itself: Germline and junction disagree at one end, which may indicate a read error. V and J are TRBV24-1 and TRBJ1-4; 7 positions agree with TRBD1. Per germline, CDR1 KGHDR and CDR2 SFDVKD. The CDR3 is made up of 17 amino acids. CDR3: CATPILTVGQIDEKPFF. In DNA form, the CDR3 reads TGTGCCACTCCGATATTAACGGTGGGACAGATAGATGAAAAACCGTTTTTT.

This chain links TRBV18 with TRBJ1-2, with 9 positions matching TRBD1. The CDR3 is made up of 18 amino acids. J lost 7 bases, V lost 3 bases, and 18 bases had no gene match. Germline V gene data show CDR1 as KGHSH and CDR2 as LQKENI. CDR3 in amino acids: CASSPRSIPGQGSGGYTF. CDR3 nucleotides: TGTGCCAGCTCACCCAGGTCTATACCGGGACAGGGATCTGGTGGCTACACCTTC.

This clonotype was seen a handful of times. The chain joins TRBV9 to TRBJ2-7, with D possibly being TRBD2 (6 bases). Between the trimmed V and J ends, which lost 7 bases and 2 bases, there was a span of 13 bases. The CDR3 runs to 13 residues. The V gene's germline CDR1 is SGDLS and CDR2 YYNGEE. The CDR3 sequence: CASGDGTPYEQYF. The CDR3 region has the DNA TGTGCCAGCGGGGACGGGACTCCCTACGAGCAGTACTTC.

This clonotype was seen a few times. This sequence joins TRBV30 and TRBJ2-5, with 13 bases matching TRBD2. Losses at the gene ends were 1 base for V and 5 bases for J; bases not matched to a gene: 7. CDR3 length: 16 residues. Germline-derived CDR1 and CDR2 are GTSNPN and SVGIG (reference sequence). The CDR3: CAWSAGLAGARETQYF. The DNA for the CDR3 is TGTGCCTGGAGTGCCGGACTAGCGGGGGCCCGGGAGACCCAGTACTTC.

V is TRBV4-1 and J is TRBJ1-4; unclear D gene. The V gene lost 4 bases and the J gene lost 0 bases, with 9 bases spanning the gap. This CDR3 comprises 15 residues. Germline V CDR1 and CDR2: MGHRA, YSYEKL. The CDR3 region is CASSPSRTTNEKLFF. CDR3 nucleotide sequence: TGCGCCAGCAGCCCCAGCCGAACAACTAATGAAAAACTGTTTTTT.

The chain combines TRBV11-3 with TRBJ2-1, with 8 bases aligning to TRBD2. V shed 1 base, J shed 7 bases, and the junction held 12 bases outside the gene matches. This CDR3 comprises 17 residues. Germline values: CDR1 SGHNT, CDR2 YENEEA. This chain's CDR3 is CASSLGAGGPPGNEQFF. CDR3 DNA sequence: TGTGCCAGCAGCTTAGGTGCGGGAGGTCCACCAGGGAATGAGCAGTTCTTC.

Judged by abundance, this clonotype is medium-sized. This chain links TRBV6-1 with TRBJ1-5; D gene uncertain. V was clipped by 4 bases and J by 2 bases, with 6 bases between them. This CDR3 is built from 13 residues. The germline gives CDR1 MNHNS, CDR2 SASEGT. The CDR3, as DNA: TGTGCCAGCAGTGTAGGCGGCAATCAGCCCCAGCATTTT. Amino acids: CASSVGGNQPQHF.

This clonotype was seen once. V is TRBV21-1 and J is TRBJ2-7; the table assigns TRBD1, which was not confirmed against the DNA. TRBV21-1 is a documented pseudogene. The CDR3 has 16 residues. In nucleotides, the CDR3 is TGTGCCAGCAGCAAAGATGGCGCGAGCCTCTCCTACGAGCAGTACTTC. Its translation: CASSKDGASLSYEQYF.

V and J are TRBV25-1 and TRBJ1-2; tentative D call: TRBD1 (6 bases). V was shortened by 5 bases and J by 7 bases, with 26 bases between the two germline ends. Germline V gene sequence: CDR1 MGHDK, CDR2 SYGVNS. The CDR3 has 17 amino acids. The DNA of the CDR3 is TGTGCCAGCAGTCCCCTAGTCCGGGGGCGGGGAATGCTTGGCTACACCTTC. Translation: CASSPLVRGRGMLGYTF.

This clonotype was detected only once. This rearrangement joins TRBV5-1 to TRBJ2-1; TRBD1 is a possible D gene (8 bases). Trimming shortened V by 0 bases and J by 5 bases, and 12 bases separated the two germline ends. The germline V gene encodes CDR1 SGHRS and CDR2 YFSETQ. The CDR3 runs to 15 residues. CDR3 nucleotides: TGCGCCAGCAGCTTGGGACAGGGGAGGGACAATGAGCAGTTCTTC. Residues: CASSLGQGRDNEQFF.